These 4 T cell receptor beta chains share one sample of origin, sequenced in a study of blood T cell repertoires in COVID-19 (dated by TCRdb to the early 2020s). The method behind the library was the immunoSEQ multiplex PCR assay. TCRdb carries this immuneACCESS record with in-frame sequences only. Its versions omit some clonotypes, under half of them owing to an unresolved V gene in the studies checked, with the rest unexplained. For this sample the table gives over 85,000 clones, of which around 93% were detected only once. The ten top clones hold around 2.3% of the sample. The sample was peripheral blood. The receptor set was obtained from a human donor with active COVID-19. The donor label of this sample is uncertain.

This chain links TRBV24-1 with TRBJ2-3, with TRBD2 identical over 10 bases. Germline CDR1 KGHDR, CDR2 SFDVKD. The CDR3 is 16 residues long. Unmatched junction bases numbered 2, after V lost 2 bases and J lost 1 base. This CDR3 reads CATSDSGTSGTDTQYF. CDR3 DNA: TGTGCCACCAGTGATTCCGGGACTAGCGGCACAGATACGCAGTATTTT.

The gene calls are TRBV6-6 and TRBJ1-1; D is uncertain. Germline values: CDR1 MNHNY, CDR2 SVGAGI (reference sequence). With 3 bases removed from V and 0 bases from J, the gap between germline ends came to 8 bases. The CDR3 covers 14 residues. The CDR3 sequence is CASSYGQVNTEAFF. The CDR3 coding sequence is TGTGCCAGCAGTTATGGGCAGGTGAACACTGAAGCTTTCTTT.

The chain employs TRBV7-9 and TRBJ2-7; D ambiguous. CDR1 SEHNR and CDR2 FQNEAQ come from the germline V gene (reference sequence). The CDR3 spans 12 residues. Trimming removed 1 base from V and 5 bases from J, with 6 bases in between. CDR3 DNA: TGTGCCAGCAGCTTAGACTTCCACGAGCAGTACTTC. This sequence encodes CASSLDFHEQYF.

CDR3 amino acids: CSASVPTGTGVHEQYF. As DNA, the CDR3 is TGCAGTGCTAGTGTACCTACCGGGACAGGGGTCCACGAGCAGTACTTC. This sequence joins TRBV20-1 and TRBJ2-7; TRBD1 agrees at 10 bases. The CDR3 is 16 amino acids. After removal of 3 bases from V and 5 bases from J, the junction contained 13 bases not matched to a gene. CDR1 DFQATT and CDR2 SNEGSKA come from the germline V gene (reference sequence).